This TCR beta chain was documented in a study of cytomegalovirus exposure and HLA in healthy donors. The study's findings and limits: Researchers counted roughly 150 TCR beta chains as cytomegalovirus-associated. A missense variant in DCLRE1C was later tied to TCR beta V- and J-gene trimming.

There are a few counts of this clone. What it binds is not known. This CDR3 is also generated by other DNA sequences in the sample. V lost 0 bases and J lost 4; bases outside the gene matches: 3. Germline CDR1 reads SGHTA; CDR2 reads FQGNSA. This CDR3 region has 15 residues. PCR was performed using 60 Vbeta and 13 Jbeta primers. The method was immunoSEQ multiplex PCR; TCRdb's version includes in-frame clones alone and lacks a portion of them. The sample includes about 160,000 clones, 70% to 80% seen only once; the top ten take around 2%. The V gene is TRBV7-2, the J gene TRBJ2-1, with 7 bases matching TRBD2. The source is a man aged 45-65 years in good health and CMV-seropositive. The sample was PBMCs. CDR3 in amino acids: CASSLALGGYNEQFF. The CDR3 DNA follows: TGTGCCAGCAGCTTAGCACTGGGGGGGTACAATGAGCAGTTCTTC. Complete variable domain (other parts from reference TRBV7-2 and TRBJ2-1): GAGVSQSPSNKVTEKGKDVELRCDPISGHTALYWYRQSLGQGLEFLIYFQGNSAPDKSGLPSDRFSAERTGGSVSTLTIQRTQQEDSAVYLCASSLALGGYNEQFFGPGTRLTVL.